This T cell receptor (beta chain) was sequenced during a study of blood T cell repertoires in COVID-19. Turning to the study itself: Whether acute or convalescent, the COVID-19 samples came from the United States, Italy and Spain.

Participant age was about 18 to 89 years, and participants resided in 24 US areas. Exposed volunteers were people who met a COVID-19 case within 2 weeks before study entry. TCRdb's table, derived via immunoSEQ multiplex PCR, lists solely in-frame clones and lacks some. The data show some 200,000 clones, around 82% seen once. Germline assignment: CDR1 SGHRS and CDR2 YFSETQ. With 3 bases clipped from V and 3 bases from J, the junction kept 0 bases outside the gene matches. This CDR3 has 14 residues. The TCR sequence derives from a woman aged 45 to 65 who had been exposed to COVID-19. The genes are TRBV5-1 and TRBJ2-2, with 9 bases matching TRBD1. The material sequenced was PBMCs or T cells enriched from blood (not recorded which). Written as DNA, the CDR3 is TGCGCCAGCAGCTGGACAGGGGACACCGGGGAGCTGTTTTTT. Translating it yields CASSWTGDTGELFF.